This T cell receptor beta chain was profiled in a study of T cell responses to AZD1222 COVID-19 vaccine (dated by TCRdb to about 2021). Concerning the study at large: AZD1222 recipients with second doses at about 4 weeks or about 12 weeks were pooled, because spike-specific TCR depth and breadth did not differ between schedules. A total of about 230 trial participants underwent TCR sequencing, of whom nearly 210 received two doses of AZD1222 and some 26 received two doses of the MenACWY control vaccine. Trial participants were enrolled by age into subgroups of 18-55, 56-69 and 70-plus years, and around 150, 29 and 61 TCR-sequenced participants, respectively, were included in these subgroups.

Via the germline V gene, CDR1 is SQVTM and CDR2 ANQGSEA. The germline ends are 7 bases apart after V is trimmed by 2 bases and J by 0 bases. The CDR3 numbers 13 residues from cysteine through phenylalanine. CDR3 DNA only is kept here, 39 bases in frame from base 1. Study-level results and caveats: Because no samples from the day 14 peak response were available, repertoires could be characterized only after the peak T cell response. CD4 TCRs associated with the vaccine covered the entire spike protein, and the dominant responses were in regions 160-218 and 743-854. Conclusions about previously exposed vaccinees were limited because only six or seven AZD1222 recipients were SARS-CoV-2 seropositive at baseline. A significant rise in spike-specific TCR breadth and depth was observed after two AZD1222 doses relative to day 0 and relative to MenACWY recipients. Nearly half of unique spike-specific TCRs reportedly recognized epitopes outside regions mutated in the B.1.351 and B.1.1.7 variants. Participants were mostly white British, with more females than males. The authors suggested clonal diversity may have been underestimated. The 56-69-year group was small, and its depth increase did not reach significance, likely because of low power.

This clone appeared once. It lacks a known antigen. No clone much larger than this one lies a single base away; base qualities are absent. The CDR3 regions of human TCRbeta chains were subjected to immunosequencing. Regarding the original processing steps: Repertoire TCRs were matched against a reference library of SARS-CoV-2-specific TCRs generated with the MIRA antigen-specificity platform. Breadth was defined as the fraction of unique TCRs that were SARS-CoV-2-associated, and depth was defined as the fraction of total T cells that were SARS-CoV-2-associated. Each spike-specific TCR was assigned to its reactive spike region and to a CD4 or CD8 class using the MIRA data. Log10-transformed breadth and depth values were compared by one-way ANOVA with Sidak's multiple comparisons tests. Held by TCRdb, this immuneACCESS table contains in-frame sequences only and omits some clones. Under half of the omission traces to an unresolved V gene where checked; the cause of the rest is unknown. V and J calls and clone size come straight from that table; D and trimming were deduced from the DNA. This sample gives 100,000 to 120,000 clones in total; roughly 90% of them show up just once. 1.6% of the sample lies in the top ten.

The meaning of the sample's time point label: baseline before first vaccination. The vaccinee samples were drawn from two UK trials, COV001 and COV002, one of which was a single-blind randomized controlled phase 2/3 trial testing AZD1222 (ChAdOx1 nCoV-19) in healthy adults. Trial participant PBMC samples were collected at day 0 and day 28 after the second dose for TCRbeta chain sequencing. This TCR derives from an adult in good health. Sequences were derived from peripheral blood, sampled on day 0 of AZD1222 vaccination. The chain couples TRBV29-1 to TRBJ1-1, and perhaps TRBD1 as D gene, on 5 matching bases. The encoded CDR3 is CSVERQMNTEAFF. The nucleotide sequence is TGCAGCGTTGAACGACAGATGAACACTGAAGCTTTCTTT.